The clone carrying this T cell receptor (beta chain) was detected only a few times. Its specificity is not known. This specimen belongs to a study of T cells in Graves' hyperthyroidism and ophthalmopathy. Looking at the study overall: Peripheral blood sampling occurred at initial diagnosis, before any treatment.

TCR beta CDR3 sequences were amplified from RNA transcripts. An initial round of RT-PCR targeting the TCR CDR3 relied on the HTBI primer set. Via MiXCR, TCRdb re-called the multiplex PCR reads, giving one row per CDR3 protein. Here the sample spans 600,000 or so distinct CDR3 sequences, roughly 15% being singletons. Study-wide findings and caveats: Expanded thyroid clonotypes (above 0.001) were mostly also found in blood.

Germline V gene lookup returns CDR1 SGHTA and CDR2 FQGNSA. The CDR3 is 15 amino acids. Between the trimmed V and J ends, which lost 2 bases and 7 bases, there was a span of 12 bases. Source material: blood. The clonotype was recovered from a woman aged 45-59 years with Graves' ophthalmopathy. J is TRBJ1-6 and V is TRBV7-2; D is uncertain. The CDR3 loop reads CASSLNGPKNSPLHF. The CDR3 DNA reads as TGTGCCAGCAGCTTAAATGGACCGAAAAATTCACCCCTCCACTTT.